A single TCR beta chain is shown here with its context. The clone's antigen remains unknown. Per-nucleotide qualities are absent, and no much larger clonotype sits a single base away. This entry is derived from a study of technical replicates of blood from several donors (dated by TCRdb to the late 2010s). Receptor amplification or capture employed the immunoSEQ multiplex PCR assay. As stored in TCRdb, this immuneACCESS dataset retains in-frame rearrangements with V and J assigned. A fraction of the clones does not appear; measured against another copy, unresolved V genes explain less than half of the discrepancy, and the remainder lacks a known reason. The sample table records 75,000 to 100,000 clones; just under 95% of these occur just once. Approximately 0.25% of the sample belongs to the ten largest clones. Reading from cysteine to phenylalanine, the CDR3 counts 15 amino acids. The sequence is cut down to CDR3 DNA, 45 bases in frame from base 1. CDR1 and CDR2 are drawn from the germline V gene: MDHEN, SYDVKM. V loses 3 bases at its end and J loses 0 bases; junction bases beyond the gene matches: 3.

The chain employs TRBV28 and TRBJ2-7; TRBD2 lines up with 9 middle nucleotides. The receptor's source is a human donor in good health. The sample was T cells isolated from PBMCs. This receptor carries the CDR3 CASSFPGLASYEQYF. The nucleotides read TGTGCCAGCAGTTTTCCGGGACTAGCCTCCTACGAGCAGTACTTC.